The entry below gives a single T cell receptor (beta chain) sequence along with its context. Its antigen specificity is not known. The record has no base qualities; no much larger clone is one base away. Each donor gave one peripheral blood draw, roughly 0.11 L on average, collected into heparinised tubes. Naive, central memory, regulatory and stem cell-like memory CD4+ T cells were sorted on a BD FACSAria II using a panel including CD45RO, CCR7, CD25, CD127, CD95 and CD27. Purity was above 95% for every sorted population. PBMCs were isolated immediately by Lymphoprep density gradient centrifugation and stained directly without culture. So that batch effects would be minimized, each experiment stained and sorted samples in pairs, pairing one healthy donor with one patient. Clipping removes 8 bases from V and 8 bases from J, with 6 as the unmatched junction base count. The CDR3 sequence holds 12 residues, the cysteine and phenylalanine included. Solely the CDR3 DNA is kept, with 36 bases framed from the first base. CDR1 and CDR2 are drawn from the germline V gene (reference sequence): GTSNPN, SVGIG.

The entire isolated RNA was reverse transcribed using the High Capacity cDNA Reverse Transcription Kit, and thus expressed TCRB transcripts were sequenced. Naive, central memory and regulatory T cell samples underwent deep immunoSEQ sequencing, averaging around 3.7 million total reads per sample. After sorted cells were lysed in RLT buffer, RNA was extracted with DNase-treated RNeasy Micro or Mini kits, with the choice depending on cell number. Each cell subset was processed on its own to prevent cross-contamination, while patient and healthy donor samples were processed together. The immunoSEQ multiplex PCR was used to amplify TCRB sequences from cDNA, yielding 87-bp fragments that span the CDR3 region. Sequencing of the amplicons was performed on the Illumina HiSeq platform. The authors' analysis ran thus. Synthetic template baselines were used to correct PCR bias computationally, reads within Hamming distance 2 were collapsed together, and singletons that could not be merged were discarded. Reads were aligned to IMGT to assign V, D and J genes, CDR3 length, and insertions or deletions at six rearrangement sites. Within each subset, clonotype counts were normalized to sorted cell number, after which true diversity and Gini coefficients were computed with the tcR R package. The overlap coefficient, calculated on TCRB nucleotide sequences, was used to quantify repertoire sharing. Out-of-frame TCRB sequences from naive cells were analyzed to stand in for the pre-selection repertoire. Drawn from immuneACCESS, this table holds only the in-frame rearrangements with V and J called that TCRdb kept. Clones are partly lost; checked studies trace under half to an unresolved V gene and leave the rest unexplained. The V and J calls and clone size were taken over from that table, and D and trimming were inferred from the DNA. The sample contains 300,000 to 450,000 clones, around 20% of them found a single time. The biggest ten clones account for 0.044% of the sample.

These data are taken from a study of beta chain features in type 1 diabetes (dated by TCRdb to the late 2010s). Study-level background: Mean age, gender distribution, total cell number and subset yield were not different between patients and healthy donors. A total of roughly 100 million sorted cells were examined across all samples, and RNA yield correlated strongly with the number of cells per subset. In the study, recently diagnosed type 1 diabetes patients and matched healthy donors were compared on the TCRB repertoires of their sorted circulating CD4+ T cell subsets. Naive and central memory subsets were obtained from all 28 donors, but regulatory and stem cell-like memory subsets were isolated from only 8 patients and roughly 8 healthy donors. The paper's findings and limits, for the study overall: In all four CD4+ subsets, TCRB CDR3 length was moderately but significantly shorter in type 1 diabetes patients. Naive, central memory and regulatory TCRB repertoires appeared more similar among patients than among healthy donors. Only small numbers of individuals were included in the HLA sub-analyses, which left unresolved whether HLA type had any influence on TCRB rearrangement. At VDJ recombination sites, patients with type 1 diabetes made fewer insertions and deleted more nucleotides, a pattern implying thymic rearrangement abnormalities. Because cDNA was sequenced instead of genomic DNA, activated cells with high expression could be over-represented, although the groups did not differ in activation or CD3 levels. PCR might favor shorter templates, but patient and control samples were amplified and corrected together, so any skew would affect both groups equally.

The sequence links TRBV30 to TRBJ1-4, with 9 bases matching TRBD1. Material for sequencing was naive CD4+ T cells from blood. The cell subset or site label here, explained by the study, means: true naive CD4+ T cells. The clonotype originates from a woman between 18 and 29 years old in good health. The DNA sequence reads TGTGCCGGCGGACAGGGGATGGAAAAACTGTTTTTT. Translation gives CAGGQGMEKLFF.